The present T cell receptor beta chain was sequenced within a study of tumor-infiltrating lymphocytes in oesophageal squamous cell carcinoma. Looked up from germline, CDR1 is SGHAT and CDR2 is FQNNGV. The CDR3 contains 14 residues. The ends were cut back, 1 base at V and 5 bases at J, with 11 bases in the middle. This clonotype came up many times. In TCRdb, the PCR reads were re-called with MiXCR into one record per CDR3 protein. The profile covers 20,000 or so distinct CDR3 sequences, with 35% to 45% appearing a single time and about 10% taken by the ten largest. The chain uses TRBV11-2 and TRBJ2-5; D call uncertain. The clonotype comes from a male donor with esophageal squamous cell carcinoma. Input material: normal esophageal tissue next to the tumor. The CDR3 region is CASSLAAVKETQYF. The CDR3 DNA sequence: TGTGCCAGCAGCTTAGCGGCCGTAAAGGAGACCCAGTACTTC.